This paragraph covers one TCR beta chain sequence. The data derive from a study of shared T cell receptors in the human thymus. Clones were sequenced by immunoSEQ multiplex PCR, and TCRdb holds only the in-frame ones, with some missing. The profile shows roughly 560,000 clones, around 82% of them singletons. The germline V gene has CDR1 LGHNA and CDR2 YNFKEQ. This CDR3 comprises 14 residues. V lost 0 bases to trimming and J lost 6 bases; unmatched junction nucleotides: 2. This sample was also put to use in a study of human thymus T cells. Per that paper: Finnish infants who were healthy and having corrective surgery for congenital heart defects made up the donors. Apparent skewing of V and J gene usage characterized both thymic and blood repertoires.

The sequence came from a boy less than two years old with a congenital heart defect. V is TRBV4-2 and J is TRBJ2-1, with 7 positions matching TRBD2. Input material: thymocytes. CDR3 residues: CASSQDASGNEQFF. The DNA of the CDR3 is TGTGCCAGCAGCCAAGACGCTAGCGGCAATGAGCAGTTCTTC.